A single sample is the source of the 13 T cell receptor beta chains below, sequenced in a study of beta chain features in type 1 diabetes. Expressed TCRB transcripts were sequenced because the entire RNA isolate underwent reverse transcription. Sequenced by immunoSEQ multiplex PCR; TCRdb stores in-frame clones only, minus some. The table includes about 370,000 clones, 8% to 10% detected once. Broader study findings: Across all four CD4+ subsets, people with type 1 diabetes showed modestly shorter TCRB CDR3s.

These receptors have no known antigen. Specimen: central memory CD4+ T cells from blood. The receptors here all came from a man younger than 45 with type 1 diabetes.

The chain couples TRBV29-1 to TRBJ2-2, with D perhaps assigned TRBD1 or TRBD2 (5 bases each). The germline V and J ends were trimmed by 6 bases and 6 bases, with 17 bases remaining between them. Germline lookup yields CDR1 SQVTM and CDR2 ANQGSEA. The CDR3 consists of 14 residues. CDR3 in DNA: TGCAGCGTCAGGGTTCGAGGAGGAGCCGGGGAGCTGTTTTTT. Amino acids: CSVRVRGGAGELFF.

This clone came up a few times. The V gene is TRBV18, the J gene TRBJ1-5; no firm D call. Germline loops: CDR1 KGHSH, CDR2 LQKENI. The ends were cut back, 8 bases at V and 11 bases at J, with 16 bases in the middle. The CDR3 totals 12 residues. CDR3 region: CASATDRGAQHF. The DNA for the CDR3 is TGTGCCAGCGCAACGGACCGCGGGGCCCAGCATTTT.

The table lists this clone with a few counts. The V and J genes are TRBV15 and TRBJ1-5, with 10 bases lining up with TRBD1. The CDR3 is made up of 17 amino acids. The V gene's germline CDR1 is LNHNV and CDR2 YYDKDF (reference sequence). The trim removed 0 bases at V and 6 bases at J, leaving 8 bases unmatched. CDR3 in DNA: TGTGCCACCAGCAGAGAGGGACAGGGGTTGGCAAGTCAGCCCCAGCATTTT. Its protein is CATSREGQGLASQPQHF. Drawing the rest from reference TRBV15 and TRBJ1-5, the complete variable domain is DAMVIQNPRYQVTQFGKPVTLSCSQTLNHNVMYWYQQKSSQAPKLLFHYYDKDFNNEADTPDNFQSRRPNTSFCFLDIRSPGLGDTAMYLCATSREGQGLASQPQHFGDGTRLSIL.

The V gene is TRBV4-1, the J gene TRBJ2-5, with 10 bases matching TRBD2. The trim removed 3 bases at V and 1 base at J, leaving 8 bases unmatched. Germline values: CDR1 MGHRA, CDR2 YSYEKL. The CDR3 consists of 17 residues. The CDR3 bases are TGCGCCAGCAGCCAGGCCGAAGGACTAGCGGTCCAAGAGACCCAGTACTTC. As protein: CASSQAEGLAVQETQYF.

This clone turned up a few times. V is TRBV21-1 and J is TRBJ2-1; the table calls TRBD2, which could not be checked here. TRBV21-1 is labeled a pseudogene. The CDR3 totals 17 residues. CDR3 in DNA: TGTGCCAGCAGCAAGGGGACTAGCGGGCCGATGTACAATGAGCAGTTCTTC. Its protein product is CASSKGTSGPMYNEQFF.

This clone was found a few times. The chain carries TRBV5-1 and TRBJ2-2, with TRBD1 as a possible D gene (6 bases). V gave up 7 bases and J gave up 7 bases, with 14 bases separating them. The germline gives CDR1 SGHRS, CDR2 YFSETQ. The CDR3 has 13 amino acids. The CDR3 region is CASDTGSHGELFF. CDR3 nucleotides: TGCGCCAGCGACACAGGGTCTCACGGGGAGCTGTTTTTT.

This clone showed up just a few times. This chain connects TRBV28 to TRBJ2-7, with TRBD2 matching over 13 bases. The CDR3 loop spans 16 amino acids. Germline trimming cut 5 bases from V and 3 bases from J; bases unmatched to any gene: 7. From germline, CDR1 is MDHEN and CDR2 SYDVKM. DNA of the CDR3: TGTGCCAGCAGTGTCACTAGCGGGAGGGTCCTCTACGAGCAGTACTTC. This encodes CASSVTSGRVLYEQYF. The full variable domain, with the rest looked up from reference TRBV28 and TRBJ2-7, is DVKVTQSSRYLVKRTGEKVFLECVQDMDHENMFWYRQDPGLGLRLIYFSYDVKMKEKGDIPEGYSVSREKKERFSLILESASTNQTSMYLCASSVTSGRVLYEQYFGPGTRLTVT.

In its sample, this clone was seen a few times. The rearrangement joins TRBV19 to TRBJ1-2, with D perhaps matching TRBD1 (5 bases). Germline-derived CDR1 and CDR2 are LNHDA and SQIVND (reference sequence). The length of the CDR3 is 15 residues. The V and J ends lost 3 bases and 3 bases respectively, with 14 bases between them. The CDR3 region has the DNA TGTGCCAGTAGTATCTTAGTACAGGCAGACTATGGCTACACCTTC. Protein sequence: CASSILVQADYGYTF. The variable domain in full, completed from reference TRBV19 and TRBJ1-2, reads DGGITQSPKYLFRKEGQNVTLSCEQNLNHDAMYWYRQDPGQGLRLIYYSQIVNDFQKGDIAEGYSVSREKKESFPLTVTSAQKNPTAFYLCASSILVQADYGYTFGSGTRLTVV.

This sequence joins TRBV30 and TRBJ1-5; no reliable D call. V lost 2 bases and J 5 bases, leaving 13 bases between the germline ends. The germline CDR1 and CDR2 sequences are GTSNPN and SVGIG (reference sequence). The CDR3 has 14 residues. The CDR3 DNA sequence: TGTGCCTGGAGTATGACTGCTCGACATCAGCCCCAGCATTTT. Translating gives CAWSMTARHQPQHF.

This clone occurred a few times. The chain combines TRBV7-6 with TRBJ2-3, with 9 bases that match TRBD2. This CDR3 comprises 14 residues. Germline V gene lookup returns CDR1 SGHVS and CDR2 FNYEAQ. With V trimmed by 4 bases and J by 5 bases, 4 bases remained unmatched. The CDR3 region is CASSSVSGRDTQYF. CDR3 nucleotides: TGTGCCAGCAGCTCTGTTAGCGGGAGAGATACGCAGTATTTT.

This clone was detected many times. This chain joins TRBV7-2 and TRBJ2-3; D not resolved. The V gene lost 5 bases and the J gene lost 6 bases, with 9 bases spanning the gap. This CDR3 comprises 12 residues. The V gene's germline CDR1 is SGHTA and CDR2 FQGNSA. The CDR3 sequence: CASSQGADTQYF. In nucleotides, the CDR3 is TGTGCCAGCAGCCAAGGAGCGGATACGCAGTATTTT.

The rearrangement joins TRBV6-5 to TRBJ1-1; D is unclear. The germline CDR1 and CDR2 sequences are MNHEY and SVGAGI. V was cut by 5 bases and J by 7 bases, with 11 bases left in between. This CDR3 comprises 12 residues. The CDR3 here is CASSLDHSEAFF. In nucleotides, the CDR3 is TGTGCCAGCAGTCTCGATCATAGTGAAGCTTTCTTT.

This clone was seen many times. This chain uses TRBV4-2 with TRBJ1-2; 7 bases align to TRBD1. The CDR3 is made up of 14 amino acids. Trimming cost V 2 bases and J 10 bases; bases outside gene matches: 10. Germline CDR1 and CDR2: LGHNA and YNFKEQ. DNA for the CDR3: TGTGCCAGCAGCCAACGAGACGGACAGGATGACTACACCTTC. This translates into CASSQRDGQDDYTF.